Sequencing of this TCR beta chain was carried out in a study of identical twins. Study outcomes and limitations: Reduced insertions were recorded for abundant cord blood beta clonotypes, with no such pattern in memory repertoires. Within beta out-of-frame sequences, the excess sharing observed between twins was weaker. Some out-of-frame alpha sequences were shared by twins, and these showed excess low generation probability.

Template switching (which added a universal primer site) was used, and cDNA carried unique molecular identifiers. TCRdb reanalysed the 5' RACE reads using MiXCR and keeps one entry per CDR3 protein. The sample yields 460,000 or so distinct CDR3 sequences, about 14% seen once. V dropped 6 bases and J dropped 6; count of bases not matched to a gene: 10. Germline V lookup: CDR1 MNHEY, CDR2 SVGEGT. CDR3 size: 14 residues. This clonotype turned up a few times. Its antigen is currently unknown. This sample also appeared in a second study, on yellow fever vaccine responses in identical twins.

The sequenced sample consisted of CD4+ T cells sorted from blood. The V call is TRBV6-2 or TRBV6-3, the J call TRBJ2-7, with TRBD2 matching 8 bases. The TCR comes from a woman younger than 30 in good health. The CDR3 region has the DNA TGTGCCAGCAGGAGTGTAGCGGGATCTGCCGAGCAGTACTTC. Translating gives CASRSVAGSAEQYF.